The rows below give T cell receptor beta chains drawn from one sample of a study of T cells in Graves' hyperthyroidism and ophthalmopathy. TCRdb called the multiplex PCR reads again in MiXCR, with one record for every CDR3 protein. Here the sample spans 650,000 to 800,000 distinct CDR3 sequences, nearly 45% being singletons. Sequenced material: peripheral blood or thyroid tissue (not recorded which). These receptors all come from an adult man with Graves' disease, either hyperthyroidism or ophthalmopathy (not recorded which). CDR3s include the opening cysteine and the closing phenylalanine or tryptophan. The D gene is left open where the match is weak. Part of the rows lack a size; the others show once, few, many or a class for expanded clones.

TRBJ1-2,few,TRBV10-3,TRBD1,TGTGCCAGCAGGGGGGCCAGCTATGGCTACACCTTC,CASRGASYGYTF
TRBJ1-2,-,TRBV19,TRBD1,TGTGCCAGTAGTAGACAGGGGGCCGGAATTAACTATGGCTACACCTTC,CASSRQGAGINYGYTF
TRBJ1-5,-,TRBV10-3,-,TGTGCCATCAGTGAGTCAGGGAGTTCATGGCAGCCCCAGCATTTT,CAISESGSSWQPQHF
TRBJ1-5,many,TRBV2,-,TGTGCCAGCAGGAGGTGGCAGGGAAACAATCAGCCCCAGCATTTT,CASRRWQGNNQPQHF
TRBJ1-2,many,TRBV20-1,-,TGCAGTGCAACGGGAACCTACACCTTC,CSATGTYTF
TRBJ1-3,many,TRBV7-2,-,TGTGCCAGCAGCTTAGGGGCAGTTGGAAACACCATATATTTT,CASSLGAVGNTIYF
TRBJ2-5,-,TRBV10-2,-,TGCGCCACGCCGGGGGCCGAGACCCAGTACTTC,CATPGAETQYF
TRBJ1-1,many,TRBV29-1,-,TGCAGCGTTGGGACAGCTAACACTGAAGCTTTCTTT,CSVGTANTEAFF
TRBJ1-3,few,TRBV5-1,-,TGCGCCAGCAGCGGTGGGCAGCACTCTGGAAACACCATATATTTT,CASSGGQHSGNTIYF
TRBJ2-7,-,TRBV6-5,-,TGTGCCAGCAGTTTTCTTAGGCCAGGGGCCGCAGGCTCCTACGAGCAGTACTTC,CASSFLRPGAAGSYEQYF
TRBJ1-2,few,TRBV9,-,TGTGCCAGCACCCTCTGGGGGAAGAGAGGCTACACCTTC,CASTLWGKRGYTF
TRBJ2-7,few,TRBV24-1,-,TGTGCCACACAGGGTCCCACCTACGAGCAGTACTTC,CATQGPTYEQYF
TRBJ2-5,many,TRBV7-9,-,TGTGCCAGCACCCCGTTGGAAGAGACCCAGTACTTC,CASTPLEETQYF
TRBJ1-3,-,TRBV6-5,TRBD1,TGTGCCAGCAGTTACGAGGGGGCAAACTGGGCTGGAAACACCATATATTTT,CASSYEGANWAGNTIYF
TRBJ1-6,many,TRBV10-3,-,TGTGCCAGCAGTTCACCGAGACCTAATTCACCCCTCCACTTT,CASSSPRPNSPLHF
TRBJ2-5,-,TRBV2,-,TGTGCCAGCAGTGTACAAAAAGAGACCCAGTACTTC,CASSVQKETQYF
TRBJ2-6,-,TRBV5-1,TRBD1,TGCGCCAGCAGCTTGGGGACAGGGGCGGCTTTC,CASSLGTGAAF
TRBJ1-5,many,TRBV10-2,TRBD1,TGCGCCAGCAGGGAAGGGGACAGGGATCAGCCCCAGCATTTT,CASREGDRDQPQHF
TRBJ2-5,-,TRBV25-1,-,TGTGCCAGCAGCTTATCATGGGGTTCTAGCGTCTCAGGCCAGACCCAGTACTTC,CASSLSWGSSVSGQTQYF
TRBJ2-7,-,TRBV29-1,-,TGCAGCGTTGGGGAAGGGGTCGAGCAGTACTTC,CSVGEGVEQYF
TRBJ1-2,many,TRBV7-2,-,TGCGCCAGCAGCCTCGACCGGAGCTATGGCTACACCTTC,CASSLDRSYGYTF
TRBJ2-3,-,TRBV29-1,-,TGCAGCGTTGGGAAGGTCCCCACAGATACGCAGTATTTT,CSVGKVPTDTQYF
TRBJ2-7,-,TRBV5-1,TRBD1,TGCGCCAGCAGGGTTACCGGGACAGGGGACGAGCAGTACTTC,CASRVTGTGDEQYF
TRBJ2-7,-,TRBV19,TRBD1,TGTGCCAGTAAATCCGGGACAGGCCATCGGGAGCAGTACTTC,CASKSGTGHREQYF
TRBJ2-5,many,TRBV12-3/TRBV12-4,TRBD2,TGTGCCAGCAGTTTATCTGCGGGAGGGGAGACCCAGTACTTC,CASSLSAGGETQYF
TRBJ1-1,-,TRBV20-1,-,TGCAGTGCTAGAGAAGGCGATGGGAACACTGAAGCTTTCTTT,CSAREGDGNTEAFF
TRBJ1-1,-,TRBV6-1,TRBD1,TGTGCCAGCAGTGAATCTCTTGGACAGGCTGGCACTGAAGCTTTCTTT,CASSESLGQAGTEAFF
TRBJ1-5,-,TRBV13,TRBD1,TGTGCCAGCAGCTTGAACAGGGGGCGAAACCAGCCCCAGCATTTT,CASSLNRGRNQPQHF
TRBJ2-7,-,TRBV25-1,-,TGTGCTAGAGATGATTCGGGGCGGATGTACTTC,CARDDSGRMYF
TRBJ2-1,-,TRBV29-1,TRBD2,TGCAGCGTTGAGGGTAGCGGGAGCTACAATGAGCAGTTCTTC,CSVEGSGSYNEQFF
TRBJ1-1,many,TRBV24-1,-,TGTGCCACCAGTGCAGGGAGCACTGAAGCTTTCTTT,CATSAGSTEAFF
TRBJ2-7,many,TRBV7-9,-,TGTGCCAGCAGCTTATCCGGGGTCCGGGAGCAGTACTTC,CASSLSGVREQYF
TRBJ2-6,-,TRBV29-1,-,TGCAGCGTTGAAGATCGGACCGGTCACTCTGGGGCCAACGTCCTGACTTTC,CSVEDRTGHSGANVLTF
TRBJ1-5,many,TRBV29-1,-,TGCAGCGTAGAGGGACGGTCCCTCAATCAGCCCCAGCATTTT,CSVEGRSLNQPQHF
TRBJ2-7,once,TRBV15,TRBD2,TGTGCCACCAGCAGAACGACACTCCCTGAAGGAACTAGCGGCAATTACGAGCAGTACTTC,CATSRTTLPEGTSGNYEQYF
TRBJ1-5,few,TRBV9,-,TGTGCCAGCAGCCCAGGGCTAGGGATTCAGCCCCAGCATTTT,CASSPGLGIQPQHF
TRBJ1-2,-,TRBV19,-,TGTGCCACCCGCGAGAGCCGAGGTGACTATGGCTACACCTTC,CATRESRGDYGYTF
TRBJ2-7,few,TRBV3-1,-,TGTGCCAGCAGCCTTCGGACAGCAACCTACGAGCAGTACTTC,CASSLRTATYEQYF
TRBJ1-2,-,TRBV19,TRBD1,TGTGCCGCCCGAGACAGGGTTGGGTATGGCTACACCTTC,CAARDRVGYGYTF
TRBJ2-7,few,TRBV6-5,TRBD2,TGTGCCAGCAGTGTGACTACTAGCGGGATAAACGAGCAGTACTTC,CASSVTTSGINEQYF
TRBJ1-2,-,TRBV19,-,TGTGCCAGTAGAGCCGACAGGACTAACTATGGCTACACCTTC,CASRADRTNYGYTF
TRBJ2-5,-,TRBV24-1,-,TGTGCCACCAGTTCTCACGCGGGTCGGGAGACCCAGTACTTC,CATSSHAGRETQYF
TRBJ1-5,once,TRBV28,TRBD1,TGTGCCAGCAGGGAACAGGGGAATAGCAATCAGCCCCAGCATTTT,CASREQGNSNQPQHF
TRBJ2-5,-,TRBV10-3,-,TGTGTAGCAGCGTACCGGATCCAAGAGACCCAGTACTTC,CVAAYRIQETQYF
TRBJ1-1,-,TRBV7-9,-,TGTGCCAGCAGATACACAGGGTACACTGAAGCTTTCTTT,CASRYTGYTEAFF
TRBJ2-7,-,TRBV2,TRBD1,TGTGCCAGCAGTTATAGTGGGACAGGGGTCTACGAGCAGTACTTC,CASSYSGTGVYEQYF
TRBJ2-3,-,TRBV24-1,-,TGTGCCACCAGTGATTCGGGACCCCTGGGGGATACGCAGTATTTT,CATSDSGPLGDTQYF
TRBJ2-2,few,TRBV7-8,-,TGTGCCAGCACACTTATTGGGGGCACCGGGGAGCTGTTTTTT,CASTLIGGTGELFF
TRBJ2-7,-,TRBV3-1,-,TGTGCCAGCAGCCAAGTTTTAGGCTACGAGCAGTACTTC,CASSQVLGYEQYF
TRBJ1-5,-,TRBV5-8,-,TGTGCCAGCAGCTTACAAGGAGGGGCAGGCAATCAGCCCCAGCATTTT,CASSLQGGAGNQPQHF
TRBJ1-3,-,TRBV5-1,-,TGCGCCAGCAGCCCGGAAGGTCGTGGAAACACCGTATATTTT,CASSPEGRGNTVYF
TRBJ1-3,-,TRBV6-1,-,TGTGCCAGCAGGAAGGACAGCTTTTCATATTCTGGAAACACCATATATTTT,CASRKDSFSYSGNTIYF
TRBJ1-4,-,TRBV7-2,TRBD1,TGTGCCAGCAGTTATACAGGGGGATCCCCCAATGAAAAACTGTTTTTT,CASSYTGGSPNEKLFF
TRBJ1-1,few,TRBV7-9,-,TGTGCCAGCAGCTTAGAACCCTTACTCGCGGGCACTGAAGCTTTCTTT,CASSLEPLLAGTEAFF